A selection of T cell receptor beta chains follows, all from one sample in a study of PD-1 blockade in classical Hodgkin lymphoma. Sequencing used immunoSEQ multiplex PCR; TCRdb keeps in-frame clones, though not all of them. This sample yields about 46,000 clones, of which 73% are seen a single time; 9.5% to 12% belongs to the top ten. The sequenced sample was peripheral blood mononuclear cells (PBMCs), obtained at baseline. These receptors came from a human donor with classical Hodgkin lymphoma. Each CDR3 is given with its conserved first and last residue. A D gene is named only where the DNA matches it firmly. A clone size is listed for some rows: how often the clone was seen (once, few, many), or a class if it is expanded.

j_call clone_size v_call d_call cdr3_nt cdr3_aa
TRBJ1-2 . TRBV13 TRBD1 TGTGCCAGCAGCTTAGGGAAACGACAGGGGGGATTAAATGGCTACACCTTC CASSLGKRQGGLNGYTF
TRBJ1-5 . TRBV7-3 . TGTGCCAGCAGCTTACGAAGGTTCAGGTCGTTCAATCAGCCCCAGCATTTT CASSLRRFRSFNQPQHF
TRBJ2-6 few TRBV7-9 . TGTGCCAGCAGACCAGGAATGGGTACGGGCTCTGGGGCCAACGTCCTGACTTTC CASRPGMGTGSGANVLTF
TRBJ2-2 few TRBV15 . TGTGCCACCAGCGCCTTTCTAGAAGTCACCGGGGAGCTGTTTTTT CATSAFLEVTGELFF
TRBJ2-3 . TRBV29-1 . TGCAGCGTTAGGGGGGGACTTCAAGGATCAGATACGCAGTATTTT CSVRGGLQGSDTQYF
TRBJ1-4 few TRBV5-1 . TGCGCCAGCAGCTTGGGAACAACTAATGAAAAACTGTTTTTT CASSLGTTNEKLFF
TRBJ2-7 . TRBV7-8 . TGTGCCAGCAGCTTTAGGGGTTACGAGCAGTACTTC CASSFRGYEQYF
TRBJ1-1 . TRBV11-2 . TGTGCCAGCAGCTCCCAAGGGGACATTAACACTGAAGCTTTCTTT CASSSQGDINTEAFF
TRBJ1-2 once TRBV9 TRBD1 TGTGCCAGCAGCCTTCCCGGACAGGGGGCCTTTCCGAGCGGCTACACCTTC CASSLPGQGAFPSGYTF
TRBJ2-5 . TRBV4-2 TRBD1 TGTGCCAGCAGCCCCGGTCCCGGGACAGGGGCGCCGTTTGGTACCCAGTACTTC CASSPGPGTGAPFGTQYF
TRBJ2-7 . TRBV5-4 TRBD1 TGTGCCAGCAGCTTGGACAGGGGGAGAGACGAGCAGTACTTC CASSLDRGRDEQYF
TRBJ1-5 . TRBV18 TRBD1 TGTGCCAGCTCACGAGAGACAGGGATCAATCAGCCCCAGCATTTT CASSRETGINQPQHF
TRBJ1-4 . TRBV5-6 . TGTGCCAGCAGCCGATGGGGTGCAACTAATGAAAAACTGTTTTTT CASSRWGATNEKLFF
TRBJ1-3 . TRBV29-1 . TGCAGCGTTGCAGTAGCTGGAAACACCATATATTTT CSVAVAGNTIYF
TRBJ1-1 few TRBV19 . TGTGCCAGTAGCCCCCCTTTCGGCAGGTTGGATGAAGCTTTCTTT CASSPPFGRLDEAFF
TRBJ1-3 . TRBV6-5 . TGTGCCAGCAGAAATACAGGAGCTGGAAACACCATATATTTT CASRNTGAGNTIYF
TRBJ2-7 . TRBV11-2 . TGTGCCAGCAGCTTAAACTACGAGCAGTACTTC CASSLNYEQYF
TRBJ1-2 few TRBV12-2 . TGTGCAAGTCGCCCGTCACAGGGATATGGCTACACCTTC CASRPSQGYGYTF
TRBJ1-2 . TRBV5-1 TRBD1 TGCGCCAGCAGCCACGCACAGGGGGATGGCTACACCTTC CASSHAQGDGYTF
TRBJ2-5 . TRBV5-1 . TGCGCCAGCAGCTTGGACCCCAGCACGGAGACCCAGTACTTC CASSLDPSTETQYF
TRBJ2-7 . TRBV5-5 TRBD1 TGTGCCAGCAGCTGGGGACAGGCGTCCTACGAGCAGTACTTC CASSWGQASYEQYF
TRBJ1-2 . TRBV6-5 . TGTGCCAGCAGGAGGGGAAGGAATAACTATGGCTACACCTTC CASRRGRNNYGYTF
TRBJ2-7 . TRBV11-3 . TGTGCCAGCAGCTTATCGGGGTCTTACGAGCAGTACTTC CASSLSGSYEQYF
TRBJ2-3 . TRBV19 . TGTGCCAGCAAGGCTCGGAGCACAGATACGCAGTATTTT CASKARSTDTQYF
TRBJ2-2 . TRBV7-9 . TGTGCCAGCAGCTTACGGGGGAGTAGCGCCGGGGAGCTGTTTTTT CASSLRGSSAGELFF
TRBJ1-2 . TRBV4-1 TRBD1 TGCGCCAGCAGCCACCTGGGACAGGGGGGCTATGGCTACACCTTC CASSHLGQGGYGYTF
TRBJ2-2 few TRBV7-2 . TGTGCCAGCACCCTCATGGGTAACACCGGGGAGCTGTTTTTT CASTLMGNTGELFF
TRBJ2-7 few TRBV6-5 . TGTGCCAGCAGCCCTGGGAGGTGGGGTGAGCAGTACTTC CASSPGRWGEQYF
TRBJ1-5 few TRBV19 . TGTGCCAGTAGTCCTCTGGGCGGTAGCAATCAGCCCCAGCATTTT CASSPLGGSNQPQHF
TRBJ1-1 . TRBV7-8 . TGTGCCAGCAGCCCTCCCCGGGCGAACACTGAAGCTTTCTTT CASSPPRANTEAFF
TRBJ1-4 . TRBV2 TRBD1 TGTGCCAGCAGAGATGGACAGGGTTTAAGTGAAAAACTGTTTTTT CASRDGQGLSEKLFF
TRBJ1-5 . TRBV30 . TGTGCCTGGAGTGTACGGGGGGCATATAGCAATCAGCCCCAGCATTTT CAWSVRGAYSNQPQHF
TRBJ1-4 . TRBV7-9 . TGTGCCAGCAGCTTAGCCGGGAATGAAAAACTGTTTTTT CASSLAGNEKLFF
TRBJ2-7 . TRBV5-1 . TGCGCCAGCAGCATTGGGGAAATAACGAGGGGAAAGGTGGACTTC CASSIGEITRGKVDF
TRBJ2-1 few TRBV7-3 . TGTGCCAGCAGCTTACAAGCGGGCCCGTACAATGAGCAGTTCTTC CASSLQAGPYNEQFF
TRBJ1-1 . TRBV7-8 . TGTGCCAGCAGTTCACAGGGCAGGACACTGAACACTGAAGCTTTCTTT CASSSQGRTLNTEAFF
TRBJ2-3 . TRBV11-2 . TGTGCCAGCAGCTTAGAATCTACTAATCTGGCTACGCAGTATTTT CASSLESTNLATQYF
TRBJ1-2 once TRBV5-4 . TGTGCCAGCAGCTTGGGAGCGGGGGAACTCCTTTATGGCTACACCTTC CASSLGAGELLYGYTF
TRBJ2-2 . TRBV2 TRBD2 TGTGCCAGCAGTGGAAGACTAGCGGGGGGCGGATGGAGCACCGGGGAGCTGTTTTTT CASSGRLAGGGWSTGELFF
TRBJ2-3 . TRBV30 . TGTGCCTGGAGTGGAATAGAGGCGGGGGCCAGGGGGATCACAGATACGCAGTATTTT CAWSGIEAGARGITDTQYF
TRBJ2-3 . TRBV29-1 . TGCAGCGGCCGAGGAGGGTCCACAGATACGCAGTATTTT CSGRGGSTDTQYF
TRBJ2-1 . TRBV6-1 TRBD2 TGTGCCACCGATATAGCGGGTTTCTCCTACAATGAGCAGTTCTTC CATDIAGFSYNEQFF
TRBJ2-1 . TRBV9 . TGTGCCAGCAGCTCCTGGAGAGGCGATGAGCAGTTCTTC CASSSWRGDEQFF
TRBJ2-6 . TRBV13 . TGTGCCAGCAGCTTAGAGGCACCCCAAGGGGCTGGGGCCAACGTCCTGACTTTC CASSLEAPQGAGANVLTF